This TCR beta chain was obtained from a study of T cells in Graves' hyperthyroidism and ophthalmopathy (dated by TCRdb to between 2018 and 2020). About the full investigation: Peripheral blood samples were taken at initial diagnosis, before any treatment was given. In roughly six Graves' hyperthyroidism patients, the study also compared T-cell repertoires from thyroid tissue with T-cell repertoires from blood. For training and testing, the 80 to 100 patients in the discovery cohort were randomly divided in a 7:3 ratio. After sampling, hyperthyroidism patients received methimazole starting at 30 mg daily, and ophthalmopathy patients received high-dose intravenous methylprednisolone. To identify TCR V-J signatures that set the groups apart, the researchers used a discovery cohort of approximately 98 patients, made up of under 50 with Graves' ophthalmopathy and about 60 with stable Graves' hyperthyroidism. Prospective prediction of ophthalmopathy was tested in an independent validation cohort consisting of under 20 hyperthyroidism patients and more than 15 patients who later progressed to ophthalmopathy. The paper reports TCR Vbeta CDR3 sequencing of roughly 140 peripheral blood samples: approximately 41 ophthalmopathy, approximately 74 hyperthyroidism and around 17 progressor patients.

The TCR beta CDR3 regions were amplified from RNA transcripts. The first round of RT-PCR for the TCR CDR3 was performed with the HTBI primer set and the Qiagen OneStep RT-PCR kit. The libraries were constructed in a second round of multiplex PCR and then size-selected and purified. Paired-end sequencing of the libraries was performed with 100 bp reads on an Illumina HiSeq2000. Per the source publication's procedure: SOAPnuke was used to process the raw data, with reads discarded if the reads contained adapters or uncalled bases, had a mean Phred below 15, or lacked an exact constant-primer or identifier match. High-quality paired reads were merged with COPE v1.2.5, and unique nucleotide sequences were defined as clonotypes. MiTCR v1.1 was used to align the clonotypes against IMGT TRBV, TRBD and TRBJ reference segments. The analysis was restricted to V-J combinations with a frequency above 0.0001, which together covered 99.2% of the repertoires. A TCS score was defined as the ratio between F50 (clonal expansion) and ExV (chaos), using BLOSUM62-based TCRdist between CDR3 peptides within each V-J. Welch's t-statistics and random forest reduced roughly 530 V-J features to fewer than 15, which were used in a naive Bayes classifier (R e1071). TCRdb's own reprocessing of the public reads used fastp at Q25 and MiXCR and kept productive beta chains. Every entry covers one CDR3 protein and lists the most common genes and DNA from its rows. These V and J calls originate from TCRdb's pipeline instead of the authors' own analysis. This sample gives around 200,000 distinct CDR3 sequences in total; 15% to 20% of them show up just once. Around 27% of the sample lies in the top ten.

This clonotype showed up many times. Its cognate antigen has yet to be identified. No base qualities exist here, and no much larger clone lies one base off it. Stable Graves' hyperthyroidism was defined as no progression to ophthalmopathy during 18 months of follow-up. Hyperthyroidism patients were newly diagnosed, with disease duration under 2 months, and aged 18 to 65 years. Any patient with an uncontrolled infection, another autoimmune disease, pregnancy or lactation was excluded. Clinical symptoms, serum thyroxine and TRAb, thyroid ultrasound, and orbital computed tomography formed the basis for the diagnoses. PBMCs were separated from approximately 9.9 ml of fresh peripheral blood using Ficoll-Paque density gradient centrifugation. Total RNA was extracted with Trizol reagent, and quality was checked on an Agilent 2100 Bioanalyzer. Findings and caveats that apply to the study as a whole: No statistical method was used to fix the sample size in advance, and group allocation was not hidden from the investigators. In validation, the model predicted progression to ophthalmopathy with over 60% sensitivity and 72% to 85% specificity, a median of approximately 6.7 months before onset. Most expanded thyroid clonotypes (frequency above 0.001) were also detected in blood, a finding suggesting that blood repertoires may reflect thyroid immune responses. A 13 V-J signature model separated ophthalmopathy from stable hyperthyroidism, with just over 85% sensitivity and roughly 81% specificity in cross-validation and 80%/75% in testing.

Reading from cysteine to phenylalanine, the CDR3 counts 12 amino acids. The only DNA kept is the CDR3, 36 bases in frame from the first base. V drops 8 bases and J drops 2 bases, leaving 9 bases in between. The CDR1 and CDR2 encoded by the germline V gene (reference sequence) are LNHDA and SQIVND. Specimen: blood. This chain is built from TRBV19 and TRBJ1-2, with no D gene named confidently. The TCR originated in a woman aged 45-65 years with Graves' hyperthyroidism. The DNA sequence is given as TGTGCCAGTGGCAGGACCAACTATGGCTACACCTTC. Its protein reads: CASGRTNYGYTF.